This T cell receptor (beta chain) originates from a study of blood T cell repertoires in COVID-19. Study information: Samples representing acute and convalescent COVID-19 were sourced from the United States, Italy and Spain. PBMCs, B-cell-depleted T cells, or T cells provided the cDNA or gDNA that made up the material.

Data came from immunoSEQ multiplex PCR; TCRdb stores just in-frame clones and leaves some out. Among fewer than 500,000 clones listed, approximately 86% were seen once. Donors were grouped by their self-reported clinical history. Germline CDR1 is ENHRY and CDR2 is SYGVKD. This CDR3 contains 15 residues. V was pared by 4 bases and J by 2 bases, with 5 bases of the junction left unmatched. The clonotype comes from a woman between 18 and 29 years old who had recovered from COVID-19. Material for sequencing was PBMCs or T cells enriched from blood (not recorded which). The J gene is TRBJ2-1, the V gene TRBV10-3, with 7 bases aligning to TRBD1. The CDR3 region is CAISGGGFTYNEQFF. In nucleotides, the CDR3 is TGTGCCATCAGTGGAGGGGGCTTTACCTACAATGAGCAGTTCTTC.